These 26 T cell receptor beta chains share one sample of origin, sequenced in a study of response to subunit inactivated influenza vaccine. TCRdb re-called the RT-PCR reads with MiXCR, one entry per CDR3 protein. The sample lists about 530,000 distinct CDR3 sequences; 12% were seen once. The sample in question was PBMCs from blood, obtained on the day of vaccination. Receptor source: a man in his forties or fifties who received an inactivated influenza vaccine.

CDR3 residues: CASSYEGRKAFF. The CDR3 DNA follows: TGTGCCAGCAGTTACGAAGGGCGGAAAGCTTTCTTT. This chain links TRBV6-2 or TRBV6-3 with TRBJ1-1, with no clear D. The V gene lost 2 bases and the J gene lost 9 bases, with 10 bases spanning the gap. The CDR3 extends over 12 amino acids. Germline values: CDR1 MNHEY, CDR2 SVGEGT.

This clonotype has ten or more counts. This chain uses TRBV12-3 or TRBV12-4 with TRBJ2-1; the match to TRBD2 covers 13 bases. The CDR3 length is 14 residues. V dropped 7 bases and J dropped 5; count of bases not matched to a gene: 2. The CDR3 DNA reads TGTGCCAGCAAAGGGACTAGCGGGGACAATGAGCAGTTCTTC. It specifies CASKGTSGDNEQFF.

V gene TRBV12-3 or TRBV12-4 combines with J gene TRBJ2-3, with TRBD1 matching 12 bases. CDR3 length: 16 amino acids. The trim removed 3 bases at V and 4 bases at J, leaving 5 bases unmatched. The CDR3 region has the DNA TGTGCCAGCAGTTTCCCTGGGACAGGGGGCGCAGATACGCAGTATTTT. Translation: CASSFPGTGGADTQYF.

V and J are TRBV7-2 and TRBJ2-7; the match to TRBD2 covers 15 bases. The CDR3 consists of 18 residues. V lost 0 bases and J lost 2; bases outside the gene matches: 5. The germline V gene has CDR1 SGHTA and CDR2 FQGNSA. The CDR3 loop reads CASSLARTSGRAPYEQYF. The DNA of the CDR3 is TGTGCCAGCAGCTTAGCCCGGACTAGCGGGAGGGCCCCCTACGAGCAGTACTTC. Full variable domain (outside the CDR3, taken from reference TRBV7-2 and TRBJ2-7): GAGVSQSPSNKVTEKGKDVELRCDPISGHTALYWYRQSLGQGLEFLIYFQGNSAPDKSGLPSDRFSAERTGGSVSTLTIQRTQQEDSAVYLCASSLARTSGRAPYEQYFGPGTRLTVT.

This clonotype was found a few times. The rearrangement joins TRBV10-2 to TRBJ1-2; possible D gene TRBD1, 5 bases. This CDR3 region has 14 residues. V was clipped by 6 bases and J by 3 bases, with 14 bases between them. CDR1 and CDR2 (germline): WSHSY, SAAADI. In DNA, the CDR3 is TGCGCCAGCAGCCGACCGGGAGGGGACTATGGCTACACCTTC. This sequence encodes CASSRPGGDYGYTF.

CDR3 region: CASSWWEDTGELFF. Written as DNA, the CDR3 is TGTGCCAGCAGTTGGTGGGAGGACACCGGGGAGCTGTTTTTT. The rearrangement joins TRBV28 to TRBJ2-2, with D tentatively TRBD2 (6 bases). The V end lost 4 bases, the J end lost 3 bases, and 9 bases lay between the germline ends. CDR3 length: 14 residues. CDR1 and CDR2 from the germline V gene are MDHEN and SYDVKM.

This chain links TRBV20-1 with TRBJ1-4, with 7 bases identical to TRBD1. Trimming removed 3 bases from V and 4 bases from J; junction bases left unmatched: 5. The CDR3 covers 14 residues. Germline CDR1 and CDR2: DFQATT and SNEGSKA (reference sequence). DNA for the CDR3: TGCAGTGCTAGTAGGGACAGACTTAATGAAAAACTGTTTTTT. Protein sequence: CSASRDRLNEKLFF.

This clonotype was seen at least ten times. V gene TRBV28 combines with J gene TRBJ1-1, with 10 bases matching TRBD1. Germline trimming cut 8 bases from V and 10 bases from J; bases unmatched to any gene: 4. CDR3 length: 11 amino acids. Germline V gene data show CDR1 as MDHEN and CDR2 as SYDVKM. In DNA, the CDR3 is TGTGCCAGCGTAGGGGACAGGGGAGCTTTCTTT. Translated: CASVGDRGAFF. Using reference TRBV28 and TRBJ1-1 for the parts outside the CDR3, the full variable domain is DVKVTQSSRYLVKRTGEKVFLECVQDMDHENMFWYRQDPGLGLRLIYFSYDVKMKEKGDIPEGYSVSREKKERFSLILESASTNQTSMYLCASVGDRGAFFGQGTRLTVV.

This clonotype was observed many times. J is TRBJ2-1 and V is TRBV5-1, with 10 bases lining up with TRBD2. Germline V CDR1 and CDR2: SGHRS, YFSETQ. This CDR3 contains 15 residues. After removal of 5 bases from V and 5 bases from J, the junction contained 7 bases not matched to a gene. The CDR3 sequence: CASSVLAGRNNEQFF. CDR3 in DNA: TGCGCCAGCAGTGTACTAGCGGGAAGGAACAATGAGCAGTTCTTC. Looking up the rest from reference TRBV5-1 and TRBJ2-1 gives the full variable domain: KAGVTQTPRYLIKTRGQQVTLSCSPISGHRSVSWYQQTPGQGLQFLFEYFSETQRNKGNFPGRFSGRQFSNSRSEMNVSTLELGDSALYLCASSVLAGRNNEQFFGPGTRLTVL.

In its sample, this clonotype was seen many times. The gene calls are TRBV20-1 and TRBJ2-5; 8 bases agree with TRBD1. The germline V gene has CDR1 DFQATT and CDR2 SNEGSKA (reference sequence). Trimming at V came to 6 bases and at J to 3 bases, leaving 12 bases not matched to a gene. The CDR3 length is 15 residues. In DNA form, the CDR3 reads TGCAGTGCCCCAAACACAGGGGGAGGTGAAGAGACCCAGTACTTC. Its protein is CSAPNTGGGEETQYF.

The chain recombines TRBV7-9 with TRBJ1-5, with 7 positions matching TRBD1. The germline V gene encodes CDR1 SEHNR and CDR2 FQNEAQ (reference sequence). The CDR3 has 12 amino acids. V lost 7 bases, J lost 7 bases, and 4 bases stayed unmatched. CDR3 DNA sequence: TGTGCCAGCACCCAAGGGGGCCAGCCCCAGCATTTT. The encoded protein is CASTQGGQPQHF.

The V call is TRBV6-2 or TRBV6-3, the J call TRBJ1-6; 7 positions match TRBD1. Trimming took 2 bases from V and 9 from J; bases not matched to a gene: 7. Germline CDR1 is MNHEY and CDR2 is SVGEGT. This CDR3 comprises 15 residues. The CDR3 protein is CASSYPTSGGSPLHF. Written as DNA, the CDR3 is TGTGCCAGCAGTTACCCGACCTCAGGGGGTTCACCCCTCCACTTT.

This clonotype was picked up a small number of times. The chain uses TRBV7-2 and TRBJ2-3; 7 bases are a match to TRBD1. The ends lost 5 bases at V and 2 bases at J; junction bases unmatched: 4. Germline V CDR1 and CDR2: SGHTA, FQGNSA. The CDR3 has 14 residues. The CDR3: CASSRGTVTDTQYF. DNA of the CDR3: TGTGCCAGCAGCAGGGGGACAGTCACAGATACGCAGTATTTT.

This chain connects TRBV2 to TRBJ2-1; 14 positions match TRBD2. V was clipped by 6 bases and J by 8 bases; unmatched bases: 9. This CDR3 has 16 amino acids. Germline CDR1 is SNHLY and CDR2 is FYNNEI. The CDR3 DNA follows: TGTGCCAGCAGCGAGACGACTAGCGGGAGGGCCTATGAGCAGTTCTTC. It codes for CASSETTSGRAYEQFF.

This chain links TRBV12-3 or TRBV12-4 with TRBJ1-2; D may be TRBD1 (5 bases). V lost 6 bases, J lost 3 bases, and 8 bases lay in between. This CDR3 is 12 amino acids long. In nucleotides, the CDR3 is TGTGCCAGCAGAGGGACGGACTATGGCTACACCTTC. This gives the protein CASRGTDYGYTF.

The chain is built from TRBV7-9 and TRBJ1-1; no reliable D call. Between the trimmed V and J ends, which lost 5 bases and 6 bases, there was a span of 13 bases. The CDR3 extends over 13 amino acids. Germline CDR1 is SEHNR and CDR2 is FQNEAQ (reference sequence). As DNA, the CDR3 is TGTGCCAGCAGCCCTAGAATCCGGGCTGAAGCTTTCTTT. This sequence encodes CASSPRIRAEAFF.

The rearrangement links TRBV19 to TRBJ2-1, with 9 bases matching TRBD2. The CDR3 consists of 15 residues. Trimming took 3 bases from V and 8 from J; bases not matched to a gene: 8. Germline CDR1 LNHDA, CDR2 SQIVND (reference sequence). CDR3 region: CASSMTVAGGDEQFF. The CDR3 DNA reads TGTGCCAGTAGTATGACTGTGGCGGGAGGGGATGAGCAGTTCTTC.

This clonotype was seen a few times. V and J are TRBV11-3 and TRBJ2-1; 8 bases fit TRBD1. The germline V gene has CDR1 SGHNT and CDR2 YENEEA. The V and J ends lost 4 bases and 8 bases, in that order; junction bases with no gene match: 10. This CDR3 spans 15 amino acids. CDR3 in amino acids: CASSSQGASFYEQFF. CDR3 bases: TGTGCCAGCAGCTCGCAGGGGGCTTCCTTCTATGAGCAGTTCTTC.

This clonotype was recorded a few times. The chain joins TRBV9 to TRBJ2-4; the D gene is possibly TRBD2 (6 bases). The CDR3 covers 14 residues. Germline lookup yields CDR1 SGDLS and CDR2 YYNGEE. V was trimmed by 3 bases and J by 1 base, leaving 8 bases between them. CDR3 in amino acids: CASSAGGAKNIQYF. The CDR3 DNA sequence: TGTGCCAGCAGCGCAGGAGGGGCCAAAAACATTCAGTACTTC.

Note on this clonotype: This may be a read error, as it is one base from a much larger clone. The chain is built from TRBV6-5 and TRBJ1-1; TRBD1 might be the D (5 bases). CDR3 length: 16 amino acids. The germline V gene encodes CDR1 MNHEY and CDR2 SVGAGI. V lost 0 bases and J 0 bases, leaving 11 bases between the germline ends. CDR3 bases: TGTGCCAGCAGTTACTCCCAGGGATGGGTGAACACTGAAGCTTTCTTT. Translated: CASSYSQGWVNTEAFF.

This clonotype has ten or more counts. The chain joins TRBV7-9 to TRBJ2-1; D not resolved. Germline V gene lookup returns CDR1 SEHNR and CDR2 FQNEAQ (reference sequence). V gave up 5 bases and J gave up 0 bases, with 14 bases separating them. The CDR3 is 16 amino acids. DNA for the CDR3: TGTGCCAGCAGCCCCTATGGTCCGAGCTCCTACAATGAGCAGTTCTTC. Translation gives CASSPYGPSSYNEQFF.

This clonotype showed up just a few times. The V call is TRBV7-2, the J call TRBJ2-7; D assignment may be TRBD1 or TRBD2 (5 bases each). The CDR3 has 14 amino acids. V was cut by 5 bases and J by 9 bases, with 20 bases left in between. Germline V gene data show CDR1 as SGHTA and CDR2 as FQGNSA. CDR3 amino acids: CASSPRGASNAQYF. CDR3 sequence (DNA): TGTGCCAGCAGCCCTCGAGGGGCCTCTAACGCGCAGTACTTC.

The rearrangement joins TRBV27 to TRBJ2-7, with 10 bases identical to TRBD1. CDR1 is MNHEY, CDR2 SMNVEV, per germline (reference sequence). This CDR3 contains 14 residues. J was trimmed by 4 bases and V by 8 bases; bases with no gene match: 8. CDR3 sequence reads: CASAGGTGAYEQYF. CDR3 sequence (DNA): TGTGCCAGCGCTGGGGGGACAGGGGCTTACGAGCAGTACTTC.

This clonotype appeared a few times. This chain uses TRBV29-1 with TRBJ2-3, with TRBD2 matching 9 bases. The CDR3 has 14 residues. With V trimmed by 4 bases and J by 2 bases, 4 bases remained unmatched. CDR1 and CDR2 (germline): SQVTM, ANQGSEA. CDR3 amino acids: CSVVGGRDTDTQYF. The CDR3 DNA reads as TGCAGCGTTGTGGGCGGGAGGGACACAGATACGCAGTATTTT.

The chain employs TRBV10-3 and TRBJ2-5; possibly TRBD1 for D (7 bases). V lost 3 bases and J 7 bases, leaving 18 bases between the germline ends. This CDR3 is built from 15 residues. Germline CDR1 is ENHRY and CDR2 is SYGVKD. The CDR3 bases are TGTGCCATCAGTGATAACGGAGGGGGCCGTATGACCCAGTACTTC. It encodes CAISDNGGGRMTQYF.

This clonotype was seen more than once but under ten times. V gene TRBV7-2 combines with J gene TRBJ2-5; 9 positions match TRBD2. CDR1 and CDR2 (germline): SGHTA, FQGNSA. V was clipped by 1 base and J by 4 bases; unmatched bases: 7. This CDR3 comprises 16 residues. The CDR3 coding sequence is TGTGCCAGCAGCTTAGTCAGCGGGGGGTCCTCAGAGACCCAGTACTTC. Its translation: CASSLVSGGSSETQYF.